The T cell receptor (beta chain) described here comes from a study of blood T cell repertoires in COVID-19. At the level of the study: From the United States, Italy and Spain came samples of acute and convalescent COVID-19. The cDNA or gDNA used as material had been derived from T cells, B-cell-depleted T cells, or PBMCs.

The germline V and J ends were trimmed by 6 bases and 2 bases, with 7 bases remaining between them. CDR1 and CDR2 from the germline V gene are MNHEY and SVGAGI. This CDR3 has 12 amino acids. In the original analysis: Amplification of reference gene primers was used by the study to estimate nucleated cell counts. Libraries were prepared by immunoSEQ multiplex PCR; TCRdb keeps only in-frame clonotypes and omits some of them. D and trimming come from the DNA, and the V and J calls and clone size come from that table. The data contain under 200,000 clones, 75% to 95% of them singletons. The specimen was peripheral blood. The sequence was obtained from a man aged 45-65 years with acute or convalescent COVID-19. This chain uses TRBV6-5 with TRBJ1-1, with D hard to call. The chain's CDR3 is CASRARNTEAFF. The CDR3 nucleotides are TGTGCCAGCAGGGCCCGTAACACTGAAGCTTTCTTT.